This is a list of T cell receptor beta chains from one sample in a study of blood T cell repertoires in COVID-19. Sequencing used immunoSEQ multiplex PCR; TCRdb keeps in-frame clones, though not all of them. The repertoire holds about 5,600 clones, with 65% to 85% as singletons. The sequencing input was peripheral blood. The receptors stem from a human donor in a cohort sampled during active COVID-19. CDR3s include the opening cysteine and the closing phenylalanine or tryptophan. The D gene is left open where the match is weak. The size entry is marked missing in some rows and otherwise reads once, few, many or a size class.

-	-	TRBV7-2	15	TRBJ2-3	CASSLASQRTDTQYF	TGTGCCAGCAGCTTAGCTAGCCAGCGCACAGATACGCAGTATTTT
-	-	TRBV5-4	15	TRBJ2-1	CASSADGSSYNEQFF	TGTGCCAGCAGCGCCGACGGGAGCTCCTACAATGAGCAGTTCTTC
-	-	TRBV9	12	TRBJ2-4	CASSVEQGIQYF	TGTGCCAGCAGCGTAGAACAGGGCATTCAGTACTTC
TRBD1	-	TRBV29-1	12	TRBJ2-7	CSAGQGAYEQYF	TGCAGCGCTGGACAGGGAGCCTACGAGCAGTACTTC
-	-	TRBV7-6	13	TRBJ1-1	CASSLAGDTEAFF	TGTGCCAGCAGCTTAGCGGGAGACACTGAAGCTTTCTTT
TRBD2	-	TRBV7-2	13	TRBJ2-3	CATGGRGVYTQYF	TGTGCCACGGGCGGGAGAGGGGTATATACGCAGTATTTT
-	few	TRBV24-1	15	TRBJ1-4	CATSDPSGHHEKLFF	TGTGCCACCAGTGATCCATCGGGACACCATGAAAAACTGTTTTTT
-	-	TRBV5-4	17	TRBJ2-6	CASSFSGSYSGANVLTF	TGTGCCAGCAGCTTTAGCGGATCTTACTCTGGGGCCAACGTCCTGACTTTC
-	-	TRBV5-1	15	TRBJ2-3	CASSGLARGTDTQYF	TGCGCCAGCAGCGGGTTAGCTAGAGGTACAGATACGCAGTATTTT
-	-	TRBV6-6	13	TRBJ2-5	CASSYQVGETQYF	TGTGCCAGCAGTTATCAAGTCGGAGAGACCCAGTACTTC
-	-	TRBV23-1	13	TRBJ1-6	CASSPQGWSPLHF	TGCGCCAGCAGTCCCCAGGGGTGGTCACCCCTCCACTTT
TRBD1	once	TRBV25-1	14	TRBJ2-1	CASSDPRVGTGQFF	TGTGCCAGCAGTGACCCCAGAGTTGGGACAGGGCAGTTCTTC
-	few	TRBV28	16	TRBJ1-5	CASSWSDGSFSRPQHF	TGTGCCAGCAGTTGGTCGGACGGGAGCTTTTCCCGGCCCCAGCATTTT
-	once	TRBV3-1/TRBV3-2	12	TRBJ2-5	CASSQRGGTQYF	TGTGCCAGCAGCCAAAGAGGCGGGACCCAGTACTTC
-	-	TRBV12-3/TRBV12-4	11	TRBJ2-7	CASSHSYEQYF	TGTGCCAGCTCACACTCCTACGAGCAGTACTTC
TRBD1	-	TRBV6-1	15	TRBJ2-7	CASSESGTVYYEQYF	TGTGCCAGCAGTGAGTCCGGGACAGTCTACTACGAGCAGTACTTC
TRBD2	-	TRBV7-2	13	TRBJ2-3	CASTLSGGDTQYF	TGTGCCAGCACCCTTAGCGGGGGAGATACGCAGTATTTT
-	-	TRBV5-4	15	TRBJ2-3	CASSFGDRSTDTQYF	TGTGCCAGCAGCTTTGGAGACAGAAGCACAGATACGCAGTATTTT
-	-	TRBV10-3	14	TRBJ1-2	CATSREEDEIGYTF	TGTGCCACCTCTAGGGAGGAGGATGAGATCGGCTACACCTTC
-	-	TRBV6-6	12	TRBJ2-7	CASSRLAYEQYF	TGTGCCAGCAGTCGACTAGCCTACGAGCAGTACTTC
-	-	TRBV6-5	14	TRBJ1-5	CASRGGGGNQPQHF	TGTGCCAGCAGGGGGGGTGGGGGCAATCAGCCCCAGCATTTT
TRBD2	-	TRBV27	14	TRBJ2-1	CASRASGSPDEQFF	TGTGCCAGCCGGGCGAGCGGGAGTCCCGATGAGCAGTTCTTC
-	-	TRBV23-1	15	TRBJ2-4	CASSQSPDFMDIQYF	TGCGCCAGCAGTCAATCACCAGATTTTATGGACATTCAGTACTTC
TRBD1	-	TRBV13	12	TRBJ2-7	CASGTGVYEQYF	TGTGCCAGCGGGACAGGAGTCTACGAGCAGTACTTC
TRBD1	-	TRBV19	14	TRBJ1-4	CASSLQGARGELFF	TGTGCCAGTAGTCTCCAGGGGGCGCGGGGTGAACTGTTTTTT
-	once	TRBV19	15	TRBJ1-4	CASSTFPRREEKLFF	TGTGCCAGTAGTACATTTCCGCGGAGGGAGGAAAAACTGTTTTTT
-	-	TRBV6-1	16	TRBJ1-6	CASSESSSSYNSPLHF	TGTGCCAGCAGTGAGTCGAGTAGCTCCTATAATTCACCCCTCCACTTT
-	-	TRBV24-1	14	TRBJ2-1	CATSVGSRLNEQFF	TGTGCCACCAGTGTCGGGAGCAGGCTCAATGAGCAGTTCTTC
-	-	TRBV19	14	TRBJ2-7	CAWRRPPSFYEQYF	TGTGCCTGGAGGCGTCCACCATCTTTCTACGAGCAGTACTTC